This T cell receptor (beta chain) appears in the sequencing data of a study of regulatory T cells in long-lasting Graves disease. Libraries of TCR beta came from iRepertoire HTBI primers plus Arm-PCR of CDR3 regions. TCRdb re-analysed the multiplex PCR reads in MiXCR, keeping a single row per CDR3 protein. This table holds 300,000 to 500,000 distinct CDR3 sequences, less than 25% found once. Germline V CDR1 and CDR2: KGHDR, SFDVKD. This CDR3 has 17 amino acids. The V and J ends lost 5 bases and 1 base respectively, with 17 bases between them. The time point denotes: persistent/refractory GD, antithyroid drugs over 5 years with positive TRAb. TCR sequences were obtained from RNA taken from PBMCs.

The origin of this receptor is a female donor with Graves disease. The chain combines TRBV24-1 with TRBJ2-1, with D possibly TRBD2 on 7 matching bases. The source was peripheral blood mononuclear cells (PBMCs), collected when the disease was refractory, from a patient treated with antithyroid drugs. The CDR3 coding sequence is TGTGCCACCAGTGGTTGGGGGGGGGGCTCATCCTACAATGAGCAGTTCTTC. As protein: CATSGWGGGSSYNEQFF.